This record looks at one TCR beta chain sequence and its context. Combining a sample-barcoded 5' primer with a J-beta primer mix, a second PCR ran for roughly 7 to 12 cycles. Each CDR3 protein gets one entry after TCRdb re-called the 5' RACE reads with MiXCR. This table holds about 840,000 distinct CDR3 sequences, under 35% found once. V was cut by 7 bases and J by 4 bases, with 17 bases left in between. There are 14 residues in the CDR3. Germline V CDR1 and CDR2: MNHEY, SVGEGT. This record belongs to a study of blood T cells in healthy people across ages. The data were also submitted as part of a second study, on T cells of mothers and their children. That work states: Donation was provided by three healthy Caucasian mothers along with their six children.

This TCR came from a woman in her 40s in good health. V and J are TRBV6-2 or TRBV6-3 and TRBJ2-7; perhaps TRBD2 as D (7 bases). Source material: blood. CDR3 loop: CASTKGDYGYEQYF. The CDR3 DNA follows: TGTGCCAGCACCAAGGGGGACTACGGGTACGAGCAGTACTTC.